This is a list of T cell receptor beta chains from one sample in a study of blood T cell repertoires in COVID-19. The table came from immunoSEQ multiplex PCR; TCRdb's copy has only in-frame clones and leaves some out. The repertoire includes around 160,000 clones, approximately 80% of them detected once, and about 39% sits in the top ten. The sequenced material came from peripheral blood. Every receptor here comes from a human donor in a cohort sampled during active COVID-19. Both conserved end residues are part of each CDR3. Each record gives: J gene, V gene, D gene, clone size, CDR3 protein, CDR3 DNA. A D gene is named only where the DNA matches it firmly. Only some rows state a clone size, as once, few, many or a class for expanded clones.

>TRBJ2-5|TRBV6-6|.|.
CASRPDWVSQETQYF
TGTGCCAGCAGACCGGACTGGGTATCACAAGAGACCCAGTACTTC
>TRBJ1-2|TRBV6-4|.|few
CASSDSFGSGGYTF
TGTGCCAGCAGTGACTCGTTTGGCAGCGGTGGCTACACCTTC
>TRBJ2-2|TRBV9|.|.
CASSALAGTGELFF
TGTGCCAGCAGCGCGCTAGCAGGCACCGGGGAGCTGTTTTTT
>TRBJ2-1|TRBV4-1|.|.
CASSQDASYNEQFF
TGCGCCAGCAGCCAAGATGCGTCTTACAATGAGCAGTTCTTC
>TRBJ2-1|TRBV5-1|TRBD1|few
CASSTNAGTGENEFF
TGCGCCAGCAGCACTAATGCCGGGACAGGGGAAAATGAGTTCTTC
>TRBJ2-5|TRBV11-3|TRBD2|.
CASSLVGGGKETQYF
TGTGCCAGCAGCTTAGTTGGCGGGGGGAAAGAGACCCAGTACTTC
>TRBJ1-4|TRBV12-3/TRBV12-4|.|.
CASSLNLRKLFF
TGTGCCAGCAGTTTAAACTTGCGGAAACTGTTTTTT
>TRBJ1-2|TRBV28|.|.
CASSLARANYGYTF
TGTGCCAGCAGTTTGGCGAGGGCGAACTATGGCTACACCTTC
>TRBJ2-2|TRBV4-3|.|.
CASSQDRVGHPNTGELFF
TGCGCCAGCAGCCAAGATAGGGTGGGACACCCGAACACCGGGGAGCTGTTTTTT
>TRBJ1-4|TRBV6-4|.|.
CASSIYRESNEKLFF
TGTGCCAGCAGTATTTACAGGGAATCTAATGAAAAACTGTTTTTT
>TRBJ2-2|TRBV4-1|TRBD2|.
CASSQRETSDPTGELFF
TGCGCCAGCAGCCAAAGAGAGACTAGCGATCCGACCGGGGAGCTGTTTTTT
>TRBJ2-3|TRBV19|.|.
CASSWGFPRQGGQYF
TGTGCCAGTAGTTGGGGGTTCCCTCGTCAAGGGGGGCAGTATTTT
>TRBJ1-6|TRBV3-1/TRBV3-2|.|.
CASSPGWGTFSATSNSPLHF
TGTGCCAGCAGCCCAGGGTGGGGTACCTTCTCAGCTACCAGTAATTCACCCCTCCACTTT